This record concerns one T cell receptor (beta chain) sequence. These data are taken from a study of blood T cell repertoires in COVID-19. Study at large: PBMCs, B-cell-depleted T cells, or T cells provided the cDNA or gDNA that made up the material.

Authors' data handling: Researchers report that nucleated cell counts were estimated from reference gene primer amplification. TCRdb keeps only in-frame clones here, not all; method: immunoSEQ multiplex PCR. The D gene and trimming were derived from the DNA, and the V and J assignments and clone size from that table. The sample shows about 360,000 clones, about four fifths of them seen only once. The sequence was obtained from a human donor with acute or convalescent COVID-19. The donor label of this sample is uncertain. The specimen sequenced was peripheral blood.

The CDR3: CSAQGTEKLFF. The CDR3 DNA is TGCAGCGCACAGGGTACTGAAAAACTGTTTTTT. This chain uses TRBV29-1 with TRBJ1-4, with D maybe TRBD1 (6 bases). V lost 7 bases to trimming and J lost 7 bases, with 10 bases between them. Germline CDR1 and CDR2: SQVTM and ANQGSEA. This CDR3 spans 11 amino acids.